Listed here is a single T cell receptor beta chain. This study enrolled people aged roughly 18 to 90 from about two dozen US geographic areas. Cohorts were determined from participant-reported clinical history. For recovered donors of Cohort 3, there were two negative PCRs, clearance, or symptom resolution. This record belongs to a study of blood T cell repertoires in COVID-19. Original analysis: It was from reference gene primer amplification that nucleated cell counts were estimated. The method was immunoSEQ multiplex PCR; TCRdb's version includes in-frame clones alone and lacks a portion of them. V, J and clone size are taken as reported in that table, and D and trimming were inferred from the DNA itself. The sample has 390,000 or so clones, about 83% seen once. V lost 5 bases and J lost 4; bases outside the gene matches: 10. Germline assignment: CDR1 MNHEY and CDR2 SMNVEV (reference sequence). CDR3 size: 15 residues.

The chain carries TRBV27 and TRBJ1-1; 7 bases fit TRBD1. This clonotype was sampled from a woman aged 50 to 60 who had recovered from COVID-19. The sample was PBMCs or T cells enriched from blood (not recorded which). For the CDR3, the DNA is TGTGCCAGCAGTAAACAACAGGGGCAACTCACTGAAGCTTTCTTT. It encodes CASSKQQGQLTEAFF.